This TCR beta chain originates from a study of cytomegalovirus exposure and HLA in healthy donors. General study results and limits: Earlier analysis looked at TCR beta V segments, and most were productive about 87% or about 30% of the time. Three of the chains that were CMV-associated were confirmed in vitro to be specific for CMV antigens. V- and J-gene trimming of TCR beta was linked (in a later analysis) to a missense DCLRE1C variant. Later work found that TCR association rates differed between HLA loci; DRB1 had the most and HLA-C the fewest.

PCR involved 60 Vbeta and 13 Jbeta primers. The data were produced by immunoSEQ multiplex PCR, yet TCRdb's version contains in-frame clones alone and is incomplete. Among approximately 210,000 clones, 75% to 80% were seen once, and the ten largest hold over 2%. CDR1 is SGHDN, CDR2 FVKESK, per germline. V was shortened by 0 bases and J by 7 bases, with 9 bases between the two germline ends. This CDR3 is 13 amino acids long. In its sample, this clone was seen once. Its antigen is currently unknown. The rearrangement joins TRBV14 to TRBJ1-1; D is unresolved. Sequences were obtained from PBMCs. This clonotype was obtained from a woman under 40 in good health and CMV-seropositive. This chain's CDR3 is CASSQDLQNEAFF. The CDR3 DNA sequence: TGTGCCAGCAGCCAAGATCTGCAGAATGAAGCTTTCTTT. Using reference TRBV14 and TRBJ1-1 for the parts outside the CDR3, the full variable domain is EAGVTQFPSHSVIEKGQTVTLRCDPISGHDNLYWYRRVMGKEIKFLLHFVKESKQDESGMPNNRFLAERTGGTYSTLKVQPAELEDSGVYFCASSQDLQNEAFFGQGTRLTVV.